A selection of T cell receptor beta chains follows, all from one sample in a study of T cell responses to AZD1222 COVID-19 vaccine. Some clones are missing from TCRdb's copy, which holds only in-frame ones; the method was immunoSEQ multiplex PCR. Of 100,000 to 150,000 clones detected, around 89% appear once; the ten largest clones hold roughly 1.6%. The sample here was peripheral blood, taken on day 0 of AZD1222 vaccination. Receptor source: an adult in good health. Both conserved end residues are part of each CDR3. Each record gives: CDR3 protein, CDR3 DNA, V gene, clone size, J gene, D gene. The D gene is left open where the match is weak. Size is omitted from some rows. Given values are once, few, many or a class for expanded clones.

CDR3aa: CASSVERTGWYGYTF; CDR3nt: TGTGCCAGCAGCGTAGAGAGGACGGGGTGGTATGGCTACACCTTC; v_gene: TRBV9; abundance: .; j_gene: TRBJ1-2; d_gene: .
CDR3aa: CASSVGSGRTDTQYF; CDR3nt: TGTGCCAGCAGCGTAGGTAGCGGGAGGACAGATACGCAGTATTTT; v_gene: TRBV9; abundance: .; j_gene: TRBJ2-3; d_gene: TRBD2
CDR3aa: CATSRGSGNTIYF; CDR3nt: TGTGCCACCTCAAGGGGCTCTGGAAACACCATATATTTT; v_gene: TRBV24-1; abundance: .; j_gene: TRBJ1-3; d_gene: .
CDR3aa: CASSYSHPGSYGYTF; CDR3nt: TGTGCCAGCAGTTACTCGCACCCCGGGTCCTATGGCTACACCTTC; v_gene: TRBV6-2/TRBV6-3; abundance: .; j_gene: TRBJ1-2; d_gene: .
CDR3aa: CASSQVSGRAYEQFF; CDR3nt: TGCGCCAGCAGCCAAGTGAGCGGGAGGGCATATGAGCAGTTCTTC; v_gene: TRBV4-1; abundance: .; j_gene: TRBJ2-1; d_gene: TRBD2
CDR3aa: CSIDRLAGVWVDEQFF; CDR3nt: TGCAGCATTGACCGACTAGCGGGAGTGTGGGTAGATGAGCAGTTCTTC; v_gene: TRBV29-1; abundance: once; j_gene: TRBJ2-1; d_gene: TRBD2
CDR3aa: CASSYGGSNYGYTF; CDR3nt: TGTGCCAGCAGCTATGGGGGTTCGAACTATGGCTACACCTTC; v_gene: TRBV5-6; abundance: .; j_gene: TRBJ1-2; d_gene: .
CDR3aa: CASSEDNWKHFNQPQHF; CDR3nt: TGCGCCAGCAGTGAGGATAACTGGAAACATTTCAATCAGCCCCAGCATTTT; v_gene: TRBV10-1; abundance: once; j_gene: TRBJ1-5; d_gene: .
CDR3aa: CASSFETGVGNTIYF; CDR3nt: TGTGCCAGCAGCTTTGAGACAGGGGTCGGAAACACCATATATTTT; v_gene: TRBV7-9; abundance: few; j_gene: TRBJ1-3; d_gene: TRBD1
CDR3aa: CASSYEASYEQYF; CDR3nt: TGCGCCAGCAGCTACGAGGCCTCCTACGAGCAGTACTTC; v_gene: TRBV5-1; abundance: once; j_gene: TRBJ2-7; d_gene: .
CDR3aa: CASSPTLRTVSSYNEQFF; CDR3nt: TGTGCCAGCAGTCCAACCCTAAGGACAGTAAGCTCCTACAATGAGCAGTTCTTC; v_gene: TRBV27; abundance: .; j_gene: TRBJ2-1; d_gene: .
CDR3aa: CASSSMMTGSYGYTF; CDR3nt: TGTGCCAGTAGTAGCATGATGACAGGGTCGTATGGCTACACCTTC; v_gene: TRBV19; abundance: .; j_gene: TRBJ1-2; d_gene: TRBD1
CDR3aa: CASSSLGGASETQYF; CDR3nt: TGTGCCAGCAGCTCCCTGGGGGGGGCAAGTGAGACCCAGTACTTC; v_gene: TRBV7-9; abundance: .; j_gene: TRBJ2-5; d_gene: .
CDR3aa: CASSGIDSMSEQYF; CDR3nt: TGTGCCAGCAGCGGGATAGATTCAATGAGCGAGCAGTACTTC; v_gene: TRBV27; abundance: .; j_gene: TRBJ2-7; d_gene: .
CDR3aa: CASSLSWTGFGNEQFF; CDR3nt: TGTGCCAGCAGCTTATCCTGGACAGGGTTCGGCAATGAGCAGTTCTTC; v_gene: TRBV27; abundance: .; j_gene: TRBJ2-1; d_gene: TRBD1
CDR3aa: CATSRESGSAQYF; CDR3nt: TGTGCCACCAGCAGAGAAAGCGGTTCTGCCCAGTACTTC; v_gene: TRBV15; abundance: once; j_gene: TRBJ2-5; d_gene: .
CDR3aa: CASSSQGSDTEAFF; CDR3nt: TGTGCCAGCAGCAGCCAGGGGTCGGACACTGAAGCTTTCTTT; v_gene: TRBV7-3; abundance: .; j_gene: TRBJ1-1; d_gene: .
CDR3aa: CASSQGTPNQPQHF; CDR3nt: TGCGCCAGCAGCCAAGGGACCCCCAATCAGCCCCAGCATTTT; v_gene: TRBV4-1; abundance: .; j_gene: TRBJ1-5; d_gene: .
CDR3aa: CASSLAGLTNQPQHF; CDR3nt: TGTGCCAGCAGCTTGGCGGGACTGACAAATCAGCCCCAGCATTTT; v_gene: TRBV5-4; abundance: .; j_gene: TRBJ1-5; d_gene: .
CDR3aa: CASSAETSYEQYF; CDR3nt: TGTGCCAGCAGCGCCGAAACCTCCTACGAGCAGTACTTC; v_gene: TRBV9; abundance: .; j_gene: TRBJ2-7; d_gene: .
CDR3aa: CASSLGGGGHDTQYF; CDR3nt: TGTGCCAGCAGTCTGGGCGGGGGGGGCCACGATACGCAGTATTTT; v_gene: TRBV27; abundance: .; j_gene: TRBJ2-3; d_gene: TRBD2
CDR3aa: CASSLTSGIYEQYF; CDR3nt: TGTGCCAGTAGTCTGACTAGTGGGATCTACGAGCAGTACTTC; v_gene: TRBV19; abundance: .; j_gene: TRBJ2-7; d_gene: .
CDR3aa: CASSQERSSRGNSPLHF; CDR3nt: TGTGCCAGCAGCCAGGAGAGGTCGAGCAGGGGGAATTCACCCCTCCACTTT; v_gene: TRBV3-1/TRBV3-2; abundance: .; j_gene: TRBJ1-6; d_gene: TRBD1
CDR3aa: CASSLTNTGTSGIYEQYF; CDR3nt: TGTGCCAGCAGCCTAACGAACACCGGGACTAGCGGGATCTACGAGCAGTACTTC; v_gene: TRBV5-5; abundance: .; j_gene: TRBJ2-7; d_gene: TRBD2
CDR3aa: CAWKGGSTEAFF; CDR3nt: TGTGCCTGGAAGGGCGGCAGCACTGAAGCTTTCTTT; v_gene: TRBV30; abundance: few; j_gene: TRBJ1-1; d_gene: .
CDR3aa: CASSIGTPSYNEQFF; CDR3nt: TGTGCCAGCAGTATTGGGACTCCCTCCTACAATGAGCAGTTCTTC; v_gene: TRBV27; abundance: .; j_gene: TRBJ2-1; d_gene: .
CDR3aa: CASSLQGGYEKLFF; CDR3nt: TGTGCCAGCTCACTTCAGGGGGGTTATGAAAAACTGTTTTTT; v_gene: TRBV18; abundance: .; j_gene: TRBJ1-4; d_gene: TRBD1
CDR3aa: CASSAGTGEGQPQHF; CDR3nt: TGTGCCAGCAGTGCTGGGACAGGGGAAGGTCAGCCCCAGCATTTT; v_gene: TRBV6-4; abundance: .; j_gene: TRBJ1-5; d_gene: TRBD1
CDR3aa: CASADINRSYEQYF; CDR3nt: TGTGCCAGCGCTGACATCAACCGCTCCTACGAGCAGTACTTC; v_gene: TRBV2; abundance: once; j_gene: TRBJ2-7; d_gene: .
CDR3aa: CASSQAPAQGSTEAFF; CDR3nt: TGTGCCAGCAGCCAAGCCCCCGCTCAGGGCTCCACTGAAGCTTTCTTT; v_gene: TRBV3-1/TRBV3-2; abundance: few; j_gene: TRBJ1-1; d_gene: .
CDR3aa: CASSLGTADYEQYF; CDR3nt: TGCGCCAGCAGCTTGGGGACAGCCGACTACGAGCAGTACTTC; v_gene: TRBV5-1; abundance: .; j_gene: TRBJ2-7; d_gene: .
CDR3aa: CASTPPGRETQYF; CDR3nt: TGTGCCAGCACCCCCCCGGGTAGAGAGACCCAGTACTTC; v_gene: TRBV6-5; abundance: .; j_gene: TRBJ2-5; d_gene: .
CDR3aa: CATSGQSNQPQHF; CDR3nt: TGTGCCACATCTGGACAGAGCAATCAGCCCCAGCATTTT; v_gene: TRBV7-8; abundance: .; j_gene: TRBJ1-5; d_gene: .
CDR3aa: CASSRHGKSTDTQYF; CDR3nt: TGTGCCAGCAGCCGCCACGGGAAGAGCACAGATACGCAGTATTTT; v_gene: TRBV5-4; abundance: .; j_gene: TRBJ2-3; d_gene: .
CDR3aa: CASSPAGLRGYTF; CDR3nt: TGTGCCAGCAGTCCTGCAGGTCTGCGTGGCTACACCTTC; v_gene: TRBV25-1; abundance: .; j_gene: TRBJ1-2; d_gene: .
CDR3aa: CASSLVKGRSSYNEQFF; CDR3nt: TGCGCCAGCAGCTTGGTGAAGGGGAGATCCTCCTACAATGAGCAGTTCTTC; v_gene: TRBV5-1; abundance: .; j_gene: TRBJ2-1; d_gene: .
CDR3aa: CASSPTGLQETQYF; CDR3nt: TGTGCCAGCAGCCCGACAGGGCTCCAAGAGACCCAGTACTTC; v_gene: TRBV3-1/TRBV3-2; abundance: .; j_gene: TRBJ2-5; d_gene: TRBD1
CDR3aa: CATEGFGGNQPQHF; CDR3nt: TGTGCCACCGAAGGTTTCGGGGGCAATCAGCCCCAGCATTTT; v_gene: TRBV10-3; abundance: .; j_gene: TRBJ1-5; d_gene: .
CDR3aa: CASSWSSGSTYEQYF; CDR3nt: TGTGCCAGCAGCTGGTCTAGCGGGTCCACCTACGAGCAGTACTTC; v_gene: TRBV11-3; abundance: once; j_gene: TRBJ2-7; d_gene: TRBD2
CDR3aa: CATSRARDYGYTF; CDR3nt: TGTGCCACCAGCAGAGCCAGGGACTATGGCTACACCTTC; v_gene: TRBV15; abundance: once; j_gene: TRBJ1-2; d_gene: .
CDR3aa: CASSPQAGEDF; CDR3nt: TGTGCCAGCAGCCCGCAGGCGGGAGAAGACTTC; v_gene: TRBV7-9; abundance: .; j_gene: TRBJ2-7; d_gene: TRBD2
CDR3aa: CASRDGRGAFF; CDR3nt: TGTGCCAGTAGGGACGGGAGGGGAGCTTTCTTT; v_gene: TRBV19; abundance: .; j_gene: TRBJ1-1; d_gene: .
CDR3aa: CASSSRGLAGAHEQYF; CDR3nt: TGTGCCAGCAGCTCTAGGGGCTTAGCGGGAGCCCACGAGCAGTACTTC; v_gene: TRBV7-2; abundance: .; j_gene: TRBJ2-7; d_gene: TRBD2
CDR3aa: CASSINSANIQYF; CDR3nt: TGTGCCAGTAGTATTAATAGCGCAAACATTCAGTACTTC; v_gene: TRBV19; abundance: .; j_gene: TRBJ2-4; d_gene: .
CDR3aa: CASSFLPGTGELFF; CDR3nt: TGTGCCAGCAGCTTCCTCCCAGGGACCGGGGAGCTGTTTTTT; v_gene: TRBV7-3; abundance: .; j_gene: TRBJ2-2; d_gene: .
CDR3aa: CASSPSAGEGGNQPQHF; CDR3nt: TGTGCCAGCTCACCGTCGGCCGGGGAGGGGGGCAATCAGCCCCAGCATTTT; v_gene: TRBV18; abundance: .; j_gene: TRBJ1-5; d_gene: .
CDR3aa: CASSGGTDSNQPQHF; CDR3nt: TGTGCCAGCAGCGGAGGGACAGATAGCAATCAGCCCCAGCATTTT; v_gene: TRBV6-5; abundance: .; j_gene: TRBJ1-5; d_gene: TRBD1
CDR3aa: CASSGGTGANVLTF; CDR3nt: TGTGCCAGCAGTGGGGGGACTGGGGCCAACGTCCTGACTTTC; v_gene: TRBV2; abundance: .; j_gene: TRBJ2-6; d_gene: .
CDR3aa: CASSLSGKVYYGQYF; CDR3nt: TGTGCCAGCAGTCTTAGCGGGAAAGTTTATTACGGGCAGTACTTC; v_gene: TRBV11-2; abundance: .; j_gene: TRBJ2-7; d_gene: TRBD2
CDR3aa: CASSLVGLAGTDEQFF; CDR3nt: TGTGCCAGTAGTTTAGTGGGACTAGCGGGAACCGATGAGCAGTTCTTC; v_gene: TRBV19; abundance: .; j_gene: TRBJ2-1; d_gene: TRBD2
CDR3aa: CASSEGRGPGRTGELFF; CDR3nt: TGTGCCAGCAGTGAGGGGAGGGGGCCGGGGAGAACCGGGGAGCTGTTTTTT; v_gene: TRBV25-1; abundance: .; j_gene: TRBJ2-2; d_gene: .